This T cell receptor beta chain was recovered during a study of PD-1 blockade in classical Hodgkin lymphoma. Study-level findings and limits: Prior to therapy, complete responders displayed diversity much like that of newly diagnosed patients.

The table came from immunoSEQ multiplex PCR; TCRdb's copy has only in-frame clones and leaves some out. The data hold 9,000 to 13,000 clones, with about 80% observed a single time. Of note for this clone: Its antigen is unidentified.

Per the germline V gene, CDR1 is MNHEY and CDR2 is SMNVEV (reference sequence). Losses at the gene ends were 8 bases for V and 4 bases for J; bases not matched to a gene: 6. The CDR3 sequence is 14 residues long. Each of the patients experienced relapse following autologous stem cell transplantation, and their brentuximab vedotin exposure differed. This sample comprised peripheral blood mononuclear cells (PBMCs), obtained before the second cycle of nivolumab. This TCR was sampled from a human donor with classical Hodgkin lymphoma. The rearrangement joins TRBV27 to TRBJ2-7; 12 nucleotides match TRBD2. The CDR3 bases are TGTGCCAGCCCGCGGACTAGCGGGACGTACGAGCAGTACTTC. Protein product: CASPRTSGTYEQYF.